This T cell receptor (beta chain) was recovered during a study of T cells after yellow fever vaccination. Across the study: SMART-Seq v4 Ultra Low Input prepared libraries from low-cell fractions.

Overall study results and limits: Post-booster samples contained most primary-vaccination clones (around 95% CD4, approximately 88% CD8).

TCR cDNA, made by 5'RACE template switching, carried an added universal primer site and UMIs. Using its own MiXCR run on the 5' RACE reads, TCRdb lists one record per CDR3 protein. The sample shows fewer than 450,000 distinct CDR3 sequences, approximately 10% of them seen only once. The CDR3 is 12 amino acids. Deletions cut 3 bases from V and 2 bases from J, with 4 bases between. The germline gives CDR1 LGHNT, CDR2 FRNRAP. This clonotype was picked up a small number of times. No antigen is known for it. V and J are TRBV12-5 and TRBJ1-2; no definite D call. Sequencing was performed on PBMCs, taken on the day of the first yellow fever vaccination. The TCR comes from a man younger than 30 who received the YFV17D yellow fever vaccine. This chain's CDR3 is CASGFGNYGYTF. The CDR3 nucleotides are TGTGCTAGTGGTTTTGGGAACTATGGCTACACCTTC.